These 13 T cell receptor beta chains were sequenced from one sample in a study of Ad26.COV2.S vaccination and SARS-CoV-2 variants. As for treatment: some 19 received Ad26.COV2.S at low or high dose, single or two shots; roughly five received placebo; per-sample allocation not given. The investigators took samples on day 63 after the first vaccine or placebo injection. Method: immunoSEQ multiplex PCR; TCRdb's copy keeps in-frame clones and lacks some. In the table there are approximately 460,000 clones, 89% of which are singletons. This specimen consisted of peripheral blood, obtained in a trial of Ad26.COV2.S vaccine versus placebo. Receptors originate from a person aged 18-65 years who received the Ad26.COV2.S COVID-19 vaccine or a placebo.

CDR3 DNA: TGTGCCAGCTCACCCGTTGCCCTAGCGGGGGGGTCCAAAAACATTCAGTACTTC. Its translation: CASSPVALAGGSKNIQYF. J is TRBJ2-4 and V is TRBV18; 12 positions match TRBD2. CDR3 length equals 18 residues. Germline-derived CDR1 and CDR2 are KGHSH and LQKENI. The V segment lost 3 bases and the J segment 2 bases; nucleotides outside the gene matches: 8.

The chain uses TRBV9 and TRBJ2-6; D call uncertain. The germline V gene encodes CDR1 SGDLS and CDR2 YYNGEE. The CDR3 is 20 residues long. V shed 4 bases and J shed 0 bases, with 23 bases lying between them. DNA of the CDR3: TGTGCCAGCAGCCCTTTTGTCACGGATTTACCAAACTCTGGGGCCAACGTCCTGACTTTC. It specifies CASSPFVTDLPNSGANVLTF.

The chain recombines TRBV28 with TRBJ2-7; D is ambiguous. Trimming took 4 bases from V and 4 from J, leaving 8 bases between them. This CDR3 is built from 12 residues. In germline, CDR1 is MDHEN, CDR2 SYDVKM. In DNA, the CDR3 is TGTGCCAGCAGTTCAAGGACGTACGAGCAGTACTTC. As protein: CASSSRTYEQYF.

This chain links TRBV5-1 with TRBJ2-7; D is ambiguous. This CDR3 has 13 residues. Trimming shortened V by 4 bases and J by 6 bases, and 14 bases separated the two germline ends. Germline values: CDR1 SGHRS, CDR2 YFSETQ. The CDR3 here is CASSTPGQFEQYF. The CDR3 coding sequence is TGCGCCAGCAGCACCCCAGGTCAGTTCGAGCAGTACTTC.

The chain uses TRBV10-2 and TRBJ1-2; D call uncertain. This CDR3 contains 13 residues. The V end was cut by 7 bases, the J end by 5 bases, with 14 bases between. The germline gives CDR1 WSHSY, CDR2 SAAADI. The CDR3 sequence is CASNEPGNYGYTF. CDR3 in DNA: TGCGCCAGCAACGAGCCTGGAAATTATGGCTACACCTTC.

This sequence joins TRBV6-6 and TRBJ1-1; D call uncertain. Trimming took off 2 bases at V and 1 base at J, with 5 bases between the two ends. Germline V CDR1 and CDR2: MNHNY, SVGAGI (reference sequence). The CDR3 covers 13 residues. The CDR3, as DNA: TGTGCCAGCAGTTACCAACAGAACACTGAAGCTTTCTTT. Translation gives CASSYQQNTEAFF.

The J gene is TRBJ1-3, the V gene TRBV6-1; D is unclear. The CDR3 has 17 amino acids. Germline CDR1 is MNHNS and CDR2 is SASEGT. Trimming removed 0 bases at V and 0 bases at J, with 12 bases between. The CDR3: CASSEAWWPSSGNTIYF. CDR3 DNA: TGTGCCAGCAGTGAAGCTTGGTGGCCGAGCTCTGGAAACACCATATATTTT.

The sample holds one count of this clone. The chain is built from TRBV7-9 and TRBJ2-2, with D unclear. Germline CDR1 and CDR2: SEHNR and FQNEAQ (reference sequence). The length of the CDR3 is 13 residues. Trimming pared 4 bases from V and 5 bases from J, leaving 8 bases between. CDR3 nucleotide sequence: TGTGCCAGCAGCTCCCCCGGTACCGGGGAGCTGTTTTTT. Translating it yields CASSSPGTGELFF.

The genes are TRBV25-1 and TRBJ2-1; the D is unclear. Germline values: CDR1 MGHDK, CDR2 SYGVNS. The CDR3 extends over 11 amino acids. The V gene lost 2 bases and the J gene lost 8 bases, with 4 bases spanning the gap. The CDR3 region is CASSEGHEQFF. For the CDR3, the DNA is TGTGCCAGCAGTGAAGGCCATGAGCAGTTCTTC. The whole variable domain, remainder taken from reference TRBV25-1 and TRBJ2-1, is EADIYQTPRYLVIGTGKKITLECSQTMGHDKMYWYQQDPGMELHLIHYSYGVNSTEKGDLSSESTVSRIRTEHFPLTLESARPSHTSQYLCASSEGHEQFFGPGTRLTVL.

V usage is TRBV28 and J usage is TRBJ2-7; 9 nucleotides line up with TRBD1. Germline lookup yields CDR1 MDHEN and CDR2 SYDVKM. This CDR3 is built from 15 residues. Trimming took 5 bases from V and 0 from J; bases not matched to a gene: 5. CDR3 sequence reads: CASSTGGGGSYEQYF. The CDR3 DNA reads as TGTGCCAGCAGTACAGGGGGCGGGGGCTCCTACGAGCAGTACTTC. The full variable domain, its missing parts supplied by reference TRBV28 and TRBJ2-7, is DVKVTQSSRYLVKRTGEKVFLECVQDMDHENMFWYRQDPGLGLRLIYFSYDVKMKEKGDIPEGYSVSREKKERFSLILESASTNQTSMYLCASSTGGGGSYEQYFGPGTRLTVT.

The chain recombines TRBV5-1 with TRBJ2-1, with 10 bases fitting TRBD2. The CDR3 runs 15 residues. Unmatched junction bases numbered 7, after V lost 1 base and J lost 9 bases. CDR1 is SGHRS, CDR2 YFSETQ, per germline. The CDR3: CASSLYLAGAGEQFF. Written as DNA, the CDR3 is TGCGCCAGCAGCTTGTATCTAGCGGGAGCGGGTGAGCAGTTCTTC.

This chain joins TRBV7-2 and TRBJ1-6; possible D gene TRBD1, 5 bases. The germline gives CDR1 SGHTA, CDR2 FQGNSA. CDR3 length equals 15 residues. V was cut by 1 base and J by 3 bases, with 7 bases left in between. The CDR3 loop is CASSLVGVYNSPLHF. In DNA form, the CDR3 reads TGTGCCAGCAGCTTAGTAGGGGTCTATAATTCACCCCTCCACTTT.

The chain links TRBV5-1 to TRBJ2-2, with a tentative D call TRBD1 (6 bases). V lost 6 bases, J lost 5 bases, and 17 bases lay in between. CDR1 SGHRS and CDR2 YFSETQ come from the germline V gene. The CDR3 covers 15 residues. In DNA form, the CDR3 reads TGCGCCAGCACCTCGGGCCCCCAGGGGACCGGGGAGCTGTTTTTT. It translates to CASTSGPQGTGELFF.